This TCR beta chain is from a study of T cell clonotyping in hematopoietic cell transplantation. Comment on this clone: Its antigen remains unknown.

TCRdb's table, derived via immunoSEQ multiplex PCR, lists solely in-frame clones and lacks some. This table holds approximately 12,000 clones, under 75% found once. Study outcomes and limitations: Few recipient clonotypes overlapped donors; over 95% were de novo at given depth. Higher Inverse Simpson Index values in graft donor and pretransplant recipient predicted broader posttransplant TCR diversity.

The origin of this receptor is a male patient between 60 and 69 years old who had an allogeneic stem cell transplant from an unrelated donor, so the T cells may come from the graft donor. Some clones in this sample may be carry-over from other donors' samples. Sequenced here: peripheral blood mononuclear cells, sampled 180 days after allogeneic stem cell transplant.

This CDR3 is CAISESIGTLHF. CDR3 bases: TGTGCCATCAGTGAGTCGATTGGTACCCTCCACTTT. The gene calls are TRBV10-3 and TRBJ1-6; D gene uncertain. Germline V gene lookup returns CDR1 ENHRY and CDR2 SYGVKD. The CDR3 extends over 12 amino acids. V was shortened by 0 bases and J by 14 bases, with 8 bases between the two germline ends.